This T cell receptor (beta chain) stems from a study of T-cell memory formation after mild COVID-19. TCRdb fed the 5' RACE reads into MiXCR, producing one record per CDR3 protein. The sample contains around 430,000 distinct CDR3 sequences, around a sixth of which appear only once. The CDR3 runs 15 residues. The germline V gene has CDR1 SGHTA and CDR2 FQGNSA. The ends lost 7 bases at V and 6 bases at J; junction bases unmatched: 6. The TCR sequence derives from a man between 18 and 29 years old who had mild COVID-19 (a few samples of this study predate the infection). Cell type and time point are not known. The V and J genes are TRBV7-2 and TRBJ1-6, with 10 positions matching TRBD1. The specimen sequenced was PBMCs or a T cell subset sorted from them (not recorded which). The CDR3 DNA reads as TGTGCCAGCACCGAGACAGGGGGCCCTAATTCACCCCTCCACTTT. Protein: CASTETGGPNSPLHF. Full variable domain (rest looked up from reference TRBV7-2 and TRBJ1-6): GAGVSQSPSNKVTEKGKDVELRCDPISGHTALYWYRQSLGQGLEFLIYFQGNSAPDKSGLPSDRFSAERTGGSVSTLTIQRTQQEDSAVYLCASTETGGPNSPLHFGNGTRLTVT.